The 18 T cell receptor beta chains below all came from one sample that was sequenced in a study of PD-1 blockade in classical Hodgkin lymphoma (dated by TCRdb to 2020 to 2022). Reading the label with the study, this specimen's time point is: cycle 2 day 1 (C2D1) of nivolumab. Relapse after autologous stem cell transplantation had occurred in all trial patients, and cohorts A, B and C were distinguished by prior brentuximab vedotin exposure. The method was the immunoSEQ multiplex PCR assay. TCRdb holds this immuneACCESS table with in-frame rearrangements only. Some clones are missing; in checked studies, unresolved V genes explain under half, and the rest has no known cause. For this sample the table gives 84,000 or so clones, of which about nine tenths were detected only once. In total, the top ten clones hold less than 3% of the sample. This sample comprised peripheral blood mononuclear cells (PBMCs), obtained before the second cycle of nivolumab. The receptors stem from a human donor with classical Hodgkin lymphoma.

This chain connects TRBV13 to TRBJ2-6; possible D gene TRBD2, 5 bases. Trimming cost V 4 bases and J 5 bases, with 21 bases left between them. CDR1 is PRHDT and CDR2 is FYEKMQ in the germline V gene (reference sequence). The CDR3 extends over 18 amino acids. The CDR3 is CASSSRGSLVSWANVLTF. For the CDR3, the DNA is TGTGCCAGCAGCTCCCGGGGTAGCCTCGTTAGCTGGGCCAACGTCCTGACTTTC.

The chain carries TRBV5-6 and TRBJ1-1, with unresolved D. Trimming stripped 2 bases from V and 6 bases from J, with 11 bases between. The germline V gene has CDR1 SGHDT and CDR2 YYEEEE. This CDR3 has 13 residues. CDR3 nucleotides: TGTGCCAGCAGCTTTACCGGGAGATCTGAAGCTTTCTTT. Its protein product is CASSFTGRSEAFF.

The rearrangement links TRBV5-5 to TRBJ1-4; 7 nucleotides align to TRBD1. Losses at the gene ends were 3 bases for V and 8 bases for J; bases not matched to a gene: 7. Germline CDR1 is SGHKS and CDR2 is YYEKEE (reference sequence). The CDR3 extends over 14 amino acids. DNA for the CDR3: TGTGCCAGCAGCTCGAGGGGGCGCGGGGAAAAACTGTTTTTT. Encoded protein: CASSSRGRGEKLFF.

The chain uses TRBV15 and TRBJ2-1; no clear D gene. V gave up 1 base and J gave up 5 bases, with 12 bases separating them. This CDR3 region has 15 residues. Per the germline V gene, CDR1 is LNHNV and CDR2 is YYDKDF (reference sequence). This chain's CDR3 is CATSRVPGLHNEQFF. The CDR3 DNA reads TGTGCCACCAGCAGAGTTCCTGGGCTCCACAATGAGCAGTTCTTC.

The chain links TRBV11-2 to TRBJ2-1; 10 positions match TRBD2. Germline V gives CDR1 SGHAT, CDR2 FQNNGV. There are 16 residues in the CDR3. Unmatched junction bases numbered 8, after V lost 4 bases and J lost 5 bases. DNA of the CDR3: TGTGCCAGCAGCTACATAGCGGGAGGAATAAACAATGAGCAGTTCTTC. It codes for CASSYIAGGINNEQFF.

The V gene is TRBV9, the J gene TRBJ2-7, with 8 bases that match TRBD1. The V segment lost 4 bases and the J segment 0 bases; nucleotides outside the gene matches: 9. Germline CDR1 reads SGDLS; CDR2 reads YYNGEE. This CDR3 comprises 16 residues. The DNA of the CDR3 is TGTGCCAGCAGCCCTCATAGTGGACAGGGCTCCTACGAGCAGTACTTC. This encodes CASSPHSGQGSYEQYF.

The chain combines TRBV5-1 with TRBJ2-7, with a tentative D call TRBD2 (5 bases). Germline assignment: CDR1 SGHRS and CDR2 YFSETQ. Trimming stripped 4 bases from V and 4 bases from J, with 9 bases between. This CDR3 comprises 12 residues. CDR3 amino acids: CASSARGYEQYF. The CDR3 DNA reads TGCGCCAGCAGCGCAAGAGGGTACGAGCAGTACTTC.

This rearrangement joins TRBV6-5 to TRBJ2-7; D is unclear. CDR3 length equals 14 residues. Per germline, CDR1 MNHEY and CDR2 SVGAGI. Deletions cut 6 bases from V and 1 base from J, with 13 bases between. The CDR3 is CASRAEIPSYEQYF. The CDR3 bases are TGTGCCAGCAGGGCCGAGATTCCGTCCTACGAGCAGTACTTC.

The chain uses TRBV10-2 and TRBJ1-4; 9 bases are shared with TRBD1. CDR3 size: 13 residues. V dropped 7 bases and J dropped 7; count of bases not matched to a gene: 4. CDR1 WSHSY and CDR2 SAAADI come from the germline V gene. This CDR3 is CASTDRGSEKLFF. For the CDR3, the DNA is TGCGCCAGCACAGACAGGGGGAGTGAAAAACTGTTTTTT.

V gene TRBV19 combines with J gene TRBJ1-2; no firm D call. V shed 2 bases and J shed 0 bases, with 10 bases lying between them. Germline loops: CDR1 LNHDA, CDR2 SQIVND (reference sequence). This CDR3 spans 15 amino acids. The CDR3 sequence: CASSIIGITNYGYTF. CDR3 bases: TGTGCCAGTAGTATAATTGGGATTACTAACTATGGCTACACCTTC. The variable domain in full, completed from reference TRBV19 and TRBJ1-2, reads DGGITQSPKYLFRKEGQNVTLSCEQNLNHDAMYWYRQDPGQGLRLIYYSQIVNDFQKGDIAEGYSVSREKKESFPLTVTSAQKNPTAFYLCASSIIGITNYGYTFGSGTRLTVV.

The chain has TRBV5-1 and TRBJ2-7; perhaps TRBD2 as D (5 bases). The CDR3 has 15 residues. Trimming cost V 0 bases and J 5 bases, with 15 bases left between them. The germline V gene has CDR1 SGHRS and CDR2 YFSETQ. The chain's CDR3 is CASSLERRPMDEQYF. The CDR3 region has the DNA TGCGCCAGCAGCTTGGAACGGAGGCCTATGGACGAGCAGTACTTC.

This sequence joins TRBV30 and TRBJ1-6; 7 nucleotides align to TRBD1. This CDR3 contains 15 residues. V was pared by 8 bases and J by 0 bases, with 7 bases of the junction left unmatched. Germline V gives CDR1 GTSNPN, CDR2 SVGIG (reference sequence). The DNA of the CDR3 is TGTGCCAGTCACAGGGGAAGCTCCTATAATTCACCCCTCCACTTT. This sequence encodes CASHRGSSYNSPLHF.

CDR3 protein: CASSAVRQGNYGYTF. CDR3 DNA sequence: TGTGCCAGCAGTGCGGTCAGACAGGGAAACTATGGCTACACCTTC. This chain connects TRBV2 to TRBJ1-2; 7 bases are a match to TRBD1. Germline CDR1 SNHLY, CDR2 FYNNEI. The CDR3 loop spans 15 amino acids. With 4 bases clipped from V and 2 bases from J, the junction kept 7 bases outside the gene matches.

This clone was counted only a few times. The CDR3: CASSPTGVGNQPQHF. The CDR3 bases are TGCGCCAGCAGCCCTACCGGGGTGGGCAATCAGCCCCAGCATTTT. The gene calls are TRBV4-1 and TRBJ1-5; D is unresolved. The germline V and J ends were trimmed by 4 bases and 2 bases, with 12 bases remaining between them. Germline CDR1 reads MGHRA; CDR2 reads YSYEKL. This CDR3 is 15 amino acids long.

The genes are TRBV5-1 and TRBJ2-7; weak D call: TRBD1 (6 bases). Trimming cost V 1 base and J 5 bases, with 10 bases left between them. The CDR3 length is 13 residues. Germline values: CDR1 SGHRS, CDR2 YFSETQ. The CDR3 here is CASSLTGFNEQYF. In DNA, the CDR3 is TGCGCCAGCAGCTTGACAGGGTTCAACGAGCAGTACTTC.

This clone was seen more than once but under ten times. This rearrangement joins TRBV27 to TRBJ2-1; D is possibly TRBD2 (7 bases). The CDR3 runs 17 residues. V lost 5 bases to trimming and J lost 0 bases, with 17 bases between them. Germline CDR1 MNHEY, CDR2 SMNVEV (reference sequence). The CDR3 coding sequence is TGTGCCAGCAGTCCCGGCGGGGGCCCGAGCTCCTACAATGAGCAGTTCTTC. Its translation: CASSPGGGPSSYNEQFF.

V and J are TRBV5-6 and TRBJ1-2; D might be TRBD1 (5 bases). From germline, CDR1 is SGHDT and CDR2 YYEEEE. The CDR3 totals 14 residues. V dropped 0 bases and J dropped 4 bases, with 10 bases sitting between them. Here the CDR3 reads CASSLVGDGYGYTF. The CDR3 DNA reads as TGTGCCAGCAGCTTGGTGGGGGATGGCTATGGCTACACCTTC.

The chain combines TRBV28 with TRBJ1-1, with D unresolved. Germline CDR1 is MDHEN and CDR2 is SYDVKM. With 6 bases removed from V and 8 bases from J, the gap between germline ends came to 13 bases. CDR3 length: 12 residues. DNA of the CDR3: TGTGCCAGCAGAGACACCGGGAGCGAAGCTTTCTTT. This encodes CASRDTGSEAFF.